This is a list of T cell receptor beta chains from one sample in a study of molecular identifiers for immune sequencing clone quantification. TCRdb re-derived calls from the PCR reads in MiXCR, one entry per CDR3 protein. Among roughly 630,000 distinct CDR3 sequences listed, 25% were seen once. What was sequenced was naive CD8+ T cells from blood, with Jurkat cell RNA spiked in. The receptors shown here come from a human donor in good health. Some libraries in this study had Jurkat cell RNA spiked in. CDR3s leave out the opening cysteine and the closing phenylalanine or tryptophan. Clone size is shown for a subset of rows, as once, few, many or a class of expanded clone.

>NA|TRBV6-5|TRBJ1-5
ASSYLGTGVNQPQH
>few|TRBV5-3|TRBJ2-3
ASSLEGAAPSTDTQY
>NA|TRBV25-1|TRBJ2-1
ASSSHGRGNEQF
>NA|TRBV4-2|TRBJ2-5
ASSQGAGITLETQY
>NA|TRBV13|TRBJ2-5
ASSLKSILQEAQY
>many|TRBV27|TRBJ1-5
ASSKRASLARPPNQPQH
>many|TRBV29-1|TRBJ2-3
SVRSPGQVLDTQY
>NA|TRBV5-1|TRBJ1-2
ASSLGAIYGYT
>NA|TRBV21-1|TRBJ2-7
ASSKFGQGCFPPEQY
>NA|TRBV11-2|TRBJ1-6
ASSTSVDSYNSPLH
>NA|TRBV11-2|TRBJ1-4
ASSSWTGENLF
>many|TRBV28|TRBJ2-5
ASSLYRGPQY
>many|TRBV6-6|TRBJ2-7
ASSYLGLEQY
>NA|TRBV6-5|TRBJ2-1
ASSYTPGQVFDEQF
>NA|TRBV7-2|TRBJ2-2
ASSSWTSVNTGELF
>many|TRBV29-1|TRBJ2-2
SVEFVKPGTGELF
>many|TRBV12-3/TRBV12-4|TRBJ1-1
ASELGGWNTEAF
>many|TRBV5-1|TRBJ2-3
ASSITGGFTDTQY
>NA|TRBV6-2/TRBV6-3|TRBJ2-1
ASSRQGEQF
>many|TRBV6-1|TRBJ1-1
ASKPWSGGATEAF
>few|TRBV5-4|TRBJ2-3
ASSQWGGVADTQY
>few|TRBV5-6|TRBJ2-1
ASSLRVRTSGTNEQF
>many|TRBV11-2|TRBJ2-1
ASSLYSFNEQF
>NA|TRBV6-1|TRBJ2-7
ASSEDVGLSSYEQY
>many|TRBV4-3|TRBJ2-1
ASSQQTSGNYNEQF
>many|TRBV2|TRBJ1-1
AIRTGHTEAF
>NA|TRBV4-3|TRBJ2-1
ASSRRGTSEQF
>many|TRBV14|TRBJ2-3
ASSQDSSLRY
>many|TRBV4-3|TRBJ2-2
ASSQRQGLTGELF
>few|TRBV9|TRBJ2-2
ASSVPQGELF
>NA|TRBV5-3|TRBJ1-1
ASRLVGQVHPAAF
>many|TRBV4-1|TRBJ2-7
ASSSVTAYEQY